The clone carrying this T cell receptor beta chain was recorded only once. The record originates from a study of blood T cell repertoires in COVID-19. Overall study context: Italy, Spain and the United States were the sources of the convalescent and acute COVID-19 samples. T cells, B-cell-depleted T cells, or PBMCs supplied cDNA or gDNA.

The method was immunoSEQ multiplex PCR; TCRdb's version includes in-frame clones alone and lacks a portion of them. The table records over 45,000 clones, about four fifths of them present only once. Per germline, CDR1 LNHDA and CDR2 SQIVND (reference sequence). V shed 5 bases, J shed 4 bases, and the junction held 8 bases outside the gene matches. CDR3 size: 15 residues. The chain combines TRBV19 with TRBJ1-2; 9 bases line up with TRBD1. The source material was peripheral blood. This clonotype was obtained from a man between 40 and 49 years old with acute or convalescent COVID-19. The CDR3 is CASSARQGGLYGYTF. In nucleotides, the CDR3 is TGTGCCAGTAGTGCCCGACAGGGGGGGCTCTATGGCTACACCTTC.